This entry describes one TCR beta chain. Its antigen is undetermined. This entry comes from a study of radiotherapy plus CTLA-4 blockade in lung cancer. Across the whole study: There were objective responses in 15% to 20% of patients, and around 30% had disease control.

Regarding the study as a whole: In blood, after radiotherapy plus ipilimumab, tumor-derived TCR clones expanded. In blood, early T cell clone dynamics reportedly predicted response best, together with interferon-beta.

Generated by immunoSEQ multiplex PCR, the TCRdb table keeps only in-frame clones and is missing some. The sample yields 40,000 to 45,000 clones, roughly 70% seen once. V lost 2 bases, J lost 3 bases, and 6 bases stayed unmatched. CDR3 length: 15 residues. Germline V gene lookup returns CDR1 SGHNT and CDR2 YYREEE (reference sequence). This sequence was found in a human donor with non-small cell lung cancer who had stable disease on radiotherapy plus ipilimumab. The chain carries TRBV5-4 and TRBJ2-7; 9 bases match TRBD1. Sequenced material: peripheral blood, taken from a patient treated with radiotherapy plus ipilimumab. The chain's CDR3 is CASSFTGTGFYEQYF. As DNA, the CDR3 is TGTGCCAGCAGCTTTACCGGGACAGGGTTCTACGAGCAGTACTTC.